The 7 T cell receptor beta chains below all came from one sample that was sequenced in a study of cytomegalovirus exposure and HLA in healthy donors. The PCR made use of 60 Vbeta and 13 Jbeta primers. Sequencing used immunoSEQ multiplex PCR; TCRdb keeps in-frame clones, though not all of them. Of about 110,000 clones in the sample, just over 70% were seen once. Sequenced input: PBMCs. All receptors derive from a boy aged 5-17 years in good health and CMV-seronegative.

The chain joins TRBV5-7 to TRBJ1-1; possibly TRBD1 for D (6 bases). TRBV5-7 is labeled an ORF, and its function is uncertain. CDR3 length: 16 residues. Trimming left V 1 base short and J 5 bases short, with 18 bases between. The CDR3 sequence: CASSLRYGGRGTEAFF. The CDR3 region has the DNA TGTGCCAGCAGCTTGCGATATGGGGGGAGGGGGACTGAAGCTTTCTTT.

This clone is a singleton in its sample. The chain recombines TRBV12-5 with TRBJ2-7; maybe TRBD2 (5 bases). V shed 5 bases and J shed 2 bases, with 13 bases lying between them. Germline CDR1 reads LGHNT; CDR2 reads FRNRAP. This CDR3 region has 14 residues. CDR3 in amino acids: CASGPEESPYEQYF. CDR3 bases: TGTGCTAGTGGTCCGGAGGAGAGCCCCTACGAGCAGTACTTC.

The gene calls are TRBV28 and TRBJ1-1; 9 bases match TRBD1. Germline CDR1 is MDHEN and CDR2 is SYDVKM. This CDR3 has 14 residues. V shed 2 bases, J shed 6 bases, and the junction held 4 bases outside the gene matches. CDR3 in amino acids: CASSLVQGAPEAFF. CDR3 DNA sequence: TGTGCCAGCAGTTTAGTACAGGGGGCACCTGAAGCTTTCTTT.

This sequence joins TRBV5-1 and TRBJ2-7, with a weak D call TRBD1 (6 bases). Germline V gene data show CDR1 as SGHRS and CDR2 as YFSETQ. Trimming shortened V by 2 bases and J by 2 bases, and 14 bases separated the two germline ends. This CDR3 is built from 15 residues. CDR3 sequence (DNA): TGCGCCAGCAGCTTCCAGGGGCCCCCTACCTACGAGCAGTACTTC. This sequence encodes CASSFQGPPTYEQYF.

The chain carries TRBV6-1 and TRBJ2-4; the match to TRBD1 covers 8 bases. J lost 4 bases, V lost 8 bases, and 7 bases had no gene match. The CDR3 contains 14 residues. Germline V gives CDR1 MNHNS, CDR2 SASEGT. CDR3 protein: CASQGAAPKNIQYF. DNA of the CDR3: TGTGCCAGCCAGGGGGCGGCACCAAAAAACATTCAGTACTTC.

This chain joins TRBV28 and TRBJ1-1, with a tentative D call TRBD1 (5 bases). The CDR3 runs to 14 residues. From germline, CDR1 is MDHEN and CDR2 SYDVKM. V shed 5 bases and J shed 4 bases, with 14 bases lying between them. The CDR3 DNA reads TGTGCCAGCAGTCCCCTTGGGGGGGGCACTGAAGCTTTCTTT. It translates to CASSPLGGGTEAFF.

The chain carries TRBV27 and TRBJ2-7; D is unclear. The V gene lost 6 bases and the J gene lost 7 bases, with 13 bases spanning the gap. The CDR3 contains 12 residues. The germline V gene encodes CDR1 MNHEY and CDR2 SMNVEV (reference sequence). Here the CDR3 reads CASSFPGVEQYF. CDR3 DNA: TGTGCCAGCAGCTTTCCCGGAGTGGAGCAGTACTTC.